A single sample is the source of the 5 T cell receptor beta chains below, sequenced in a study of T-cell reconstitution after alpha-beta-depleted transplantation in children. Unique molecular identifiers tagged the TCRbeta library. TCRdb independently ran MiXCR on the PCR reads; one entry per CDR3 protein. The repertoire holds some 290,000 distinct CDR3 sequences, roughly 9.5% seen once, with around 9.1% in the top ten. The material sequenced was PBMCs from the stem cell graft donor, taken from the stem cell graft. The receptor set was obtained from a human donor who donated a stem cell graft to a child with SCID.

The chain combines TRBV5-1 with TRBJ2-3, with 8 positions matching TRBD1. Per germline, CDR1 SGHRS and CDR2 YFSETQ. This CDR3 has 15 amino acids. V shed 6 bases, J shed 4 bases, and the junction held 10 bases outside the gene matches. CDR3 region: CASTRQGIEADTQYF. The CDR3 DNA reads as TGCGCCAGCACCCGACAGGGGATAGAGGCAGATACGCAGTATTTT.

The V and J genes are TRBV18 and TRBJ2-5; no reliable D call. The CDR3 sequence is 12 residues long. Germline CDR1 and CDR2: KGHSH and LQKENI. The ends were cut back, 0 bases at V and 3 bases at J, with 2 bases in the middle. CDR3 in DNA: TGTGCCAGCTCACCACCGAAAGAGACCCAGTACTTC. Its translation: CASSPPKETQYF.

This clonotype appeared a few times. The chain couples TRBV12-3 or TRBV12-4 to TRBJ1-1, with 12 bases that match TRBD1. The V segment lost 7 bases and the J segment 1 base; nucleotides outside the gene matches: 13. The CDR3 is 18 amino acids. CDR3: CASTPLLGQGAKNTEAFF. CDR3 in DNA: TGTGCCAGCACCCCCCTGTTGGGACAGGGGGCGAAGAACACTGAAGCTTTCTTT.

The rearrangement uses TRBV5-1 and TRBJ1-6; D unclear. Germline loops: CDR1 SGHRS, CDR2 YFSETQ. CDR3 length: 13 amino acids. V shed 3 bases and J shed 6 bases, with 7 bases lying between them. The CDR3 DNA reads as TGCGCCAGCAGCTCGGAAGCTAATTCACCCCTCCACTTT. Protein product: CASSSEANSPLHF.

CDR3 sequence (DNA): TGTGCCAGCAGTTACTCGAATTTCTACTCCTACGAGCAGTACTTC. This encodes CASSYSNFYSYEQYF. This chain links TRBV6-5 with TRBJ2-7; D unclear. The CDR3 runs to 15 residues. V lost 0 bases and J 0 bases, leaving 9 bases between the germline ends. The germline CDR1 and CDR2 sequences are MNHEY and SVGAGI.